The source of this TCR beta chain is a study of CD8+CD57+ T cells in acquired aplastic anemia. In the study overall: Roughly 3 ug was the average amount of DNA from sorted CD4+ and CD8+ cells.

Trimming took 1 base from V and 3 from J; bases not matched to a gene: 3. This CDR3 region has 14 residues. Investigators profiled TCR beta VDJ and CDR3 from genomic DNA template. From the reads, TCRdb called clonotypes with MiXCR, one entry per CDR3 protein. The table shows 200,000 or so distinct CDR3 sequences, with 64% occurring only once. Sequencing used sorted CD4+, CD8+, or CD8+CD57+ T cells (not recorded which) from PBMCs. The receptor comes from a human donor with severe aplastic anemia or a healthy control (not recorded which). The J gene is TRBJ2-7, the V gene TRBV12-3 or TRBV12-4, with 7 positions matching TRBD2. This CDR3 is CASSLGGGNYEQYF. CDR3 DNA sequence: TGTGCCAGCAGTTTAGGGGGGGGAAACTACGAGCAGTACTTC.